The clone carrying this TCR beta chain was recorded a few times. The sample belongs to a study of beta chain features in type 1 diabetes. One heparinised blood draw averaging approximately 120 mL was given by each donor. Germline V gene sequence: CDR1 SGHDN, CDR2 FVKESK. This CDR3 spans 15 amino acids. The V and J ends lost 4 bases and 5 bases, in that order; junction bases with no gene match: 9. Reverse transcribing all isolated RNA meant expressed TCRB transcripts were sequenced. Here immunoSEQ multiplex PCR was the method, and the copy in TCRdb shows in-frame clones only, minus some. Of about 220,000 clones in the sample, about 11% were seen once.

This TCR derives from a man younger than 30 in good health. Sequenced material: central memory CD4+ T cells from blood. V usage is TRBV14 and J usage is TRBJ2-7, with TRBD2 identical over 9 bases. The CDR3 DNA follows: TGTGCCAGCAGCCCGAGGACTAGCGTGACCCACGAGCAGTACTTC. Amino acid sequence: CASSPRTSVTHEQYF.